The entry below describes one T cell receptor (beta chain). In the study's own analysis: The authors estimated nucleated cell counts from reference gene primer amplification. Data came from immunoSEQ multiplex PCR; TCRdb stores just in-frame clones and leaves some out. V, J and clone size are taken as reported in that table, and D and trimming were inferred from the DNA itself. Of just over 70,000 clones in the sample, about 90% were seen once. The data are from a study of blood T cell repertoires in COVID-19. About the study: Both acute and convalescent COVID-19 samples were obtained from the United States, Italy and Spain. Nucleic acid was either cDNA or gDNA, and it came from T cells, B-cell-depleted T cells, or PBMCs.

Trimming removed 0 bases from V and 5 bases from J; junction bases left unmatched: 5. Germline-derived CDR1 and CDR2 are GTSNPN and SVGIG (reference sequence). The CDR3 is 14 amino acids. Sequences were obtained from peripheral blood. This receptor was taken from a human donor in a cohort sampled during active COVID-19. The chain links TRBV30 to TRBJ1-1; the match to TRBD1 covers 8 bases. As DNA, the CDR3 is TGTGCCTGGAGTGTTAGGACAGGGTGGACTGAAGCTTTCTTT. Protein sequence: CAWSVRTGWTEAFF.